Below, 21 T cell receptor beta chains from the same sample are listed, as sequenced in a study of blood T cell repertoires in COVID-19. Generated by immunoSEQ multiplex PCR, the TCRdb table keeps only in-frame clones and is missing some. The sample consists of over 200,000 clones, 88% of them appearing once. The source material was peripheral blood. The receptors here all came from a man aged 55 to 70 who had recovered from COVID-19.

The V and J genes are TRBV18 and TRBJ2-7; 10 nucleotides line up with TRBD1. CDR3 length: 14 residues. CDR1 is KGHSH, CDR2 LQKENI, per germline. The V gene end was trimmed by 5 bases and the J gene end by 7 bases; junction bases not matched to a gene: 8. CDR3: CASSLRTGGREQYF. The CDR3 region has the DNA TGTGCCAGCTCATTAAGGACAGGGGGTAGGGAGCAGTACTTC. The full variable domain, its missing parts supplied by reference TRBV18 and TRBJ2-7, is NAGVMQNPRHLVRRRGQEARLRCSPMKGHSHVYWYRQLPEEGLKFMVYLQKENIIDESGMPKERFSAEFPKEGPSILRIQQVVRGDSAAYFCASSLRTGGREQYFGPGTRLTVT.

The chain has TRBV6-5 and TRBJ2-1; a possible D gene is TRBD1 (5 bases). V lost 2 bases and J lost 5, with 13 bases in between. Germline-derived CDR1 and CDR2 are MNHEY and SVGAGI. The CDR3 extends over 15 amino acids. The DNA for the CDR3 is TGTGCCAGCAGTTACAGGTCAGGGCCGAACAATGAGCAGTTCTTC. Protein product: CASSYRSGPNNEQFF.

Concerning this clone itself: Other DNA sequences from this sample encode an identical CDR3 as well. The chain recombines TRBV6-5 with TRBJ2-5, with 14 bases that match TRBD2. The V gene's germline CDR1 is MNHEY and CDR2 SVGAGI. The CDR3 length is 16 residues. V lost 2 bases and J lost 5; bases outside the gene matches: 4. The CDR3 DNA follows: TGTGCCAGCAGTTACGGGACTAGCGGGGGCCAGGAGACCCAGTACTTC. This sequence encodes CASSYGTSGGQETQYF.

The CDR3 region has the DNA TGTGCCAGCAGCCAAGATCCGCGGTTTCCGGGGGGGTCCTACAATGAGCAGTTCTTC. This translates into CASSQDPRFPGGSYNEQFF. This rearrangement joins TRBV3-1 (or the pseudogene TRBV3-2) to TRBJ2-1; 8 nucleotides align to TRBD2. Per germline, CDR1 LGHDT and CDR2 YNNKEL (reference sequence). The CDR3 is 19 amino acids. Trimming removed 0 bases from V and 1 base from J; junction bases left unmatched: 11.

The V and J genes are TRBV11-2 and TRBJ1-1; weak D call: TRBD1 (6 bases). Germline-derived CDR1 and CDR2 are SGHAT and FQNNGV. V was pared by 4 bases and J by 1 base, with 16 bases between. The CDR3 has 16 amino acids. The CDR3 DNA reads TGTGCCAGCAGCTATGGACAGCAAAATAGGAACACTGAAGCTTTCTTT. Protein product: CASSYGQQNRNTEAFF.

CDR3 sequence (DNA): TGTGCCAGCAGCTTGTCTAATCAGCCCCAGCATTTT. It is translated as CASSLSNQPQHF. The chain couples TRBV5-6 to TRBJ1-5; D unresolved. Trimming took off 1 base at V and 4 bases at J, with 3 bases between the two ends. Germline CDR1 SGHDT, CDR2 YYEEEE. CDR3 length equals 12 residues. Looking up the rest from reference TRBV5-6 and TRBJ1-5 gives the full variable domain: DAGVTQSPTHLIKTRGQQVTLRCSPKSGHDTVSWYQQALGQGPQFIFQYYEEEERQRGNFPDRFSGHQFPNYSSELNVNALLLGDSALYLCASSLSNQPQHFGDGTRLSIL.

In its sample, this clone was seen a few times. The gene calls are TRBV12-3 or TRBV12-4 and TRBJ2-7; D is perhaps TRBD1 (7 bases). V gave up 7 bases and J gave up 3 bases, with 13 bases separating them. This CDR3 has 13 residues. In nucleotides, the CDR3 is TGTGCCAGCACACGCAGGGGGGTCTACGAGCAGTACTTC. This translates into CASTRRGVYEQYF.

The V and J genes are TRBV19 and TRBJ1-1; the D gene is possibly TRBD1 (5 bases). V lost 2 bases, J lost 3 bases, and 16 bases lay in between. The CDR3 runs 16 residues. Per the germline V gene, CDR1 is LNHDA and CDR2 is SQIVND (reference sequence). CDR3 DNA sequence: TGTGCCAGTAGTATATGGATGGTGGGACTGGACACTGAAGCTTTCTTT. This gives the protein CASSIWMVGLDTEAFF.

This clone has only a few counts. This sequence joins TRBV5-6 and TRBJ2-7; D may be TRBD2 (5 bases). CDR3 length equals 14 residues. CDR1 and CDR2 (germline): SGHDT, YYEEEE. V was shortened by 0 bases and J by 3 bases, with 10 bases between the two germline ends. CDR3 loop: CASSLDGIRYEQYF. The CDR3 bases are TGTGCCAGCAGCTTGGACGGGATACGCTACGAGCAGTACTTC.

The V gene is TRBV10-2, the J gene TRBJ2-2, with D maybe TRBD1 (5 bases). Germline V lookup: CDR1 WSHSY, CDR2 SAAADI. The ends were cut back, 3 bases at V and 6 bases at J, with 14 bases in the middle. This CDR3 contains 15 residues. CDR3 loop: CASSDTGGAAGELFF. CDR3 DNA sequence: TGCGCCAGCAGTGATACAGGTGGCGCCGCCGGGGAGCTGTTTTTT.

This chain links TRBV3-1 (or the pseudogene TRBV3-2) with TRBJ2-1; tentatively, D is TRBD1 (6 bases). The germline gives CDR1 LGHDT, CDR2 YNNKEL (reference sequence). The CDR3 is 17 residues long. The germline V and J ends were trimmed by 1 base and 6 bases, with 19 bases remaining between them. The DNA for the CDR3 is TGTGCCAGCAGCCAAGCGCTCCCGGGACACCCCGCCAATGAGCAGTTCTTC. Encoded protein: CASSQALPGHPANEQFF.

The chain carries TRBV27 and TRBJ2-2; D is unclear. The V end was cut by 3 bases, the J end by 5 bases, with 7 bases between. The CDR3 spans 13 residues. Germline loops: CDR1 MNHEY, CDR2 SMNVEV (reference sequence). In DNA, the CDR3 is TGTGCCAGCAGTTTCATCCGGACCGGGGAGCTGTTTTTT. Translating it yields CASSFIRTGELFF.

The chain carries TRBV6-2 or TRBV6-3 and TRBJ1-4; D call uncertain. V dropped 0 bases and J dropped 12 bases, with 14 bases sitting between them. Per germline, CDR1 MNHEY and CDR2 SVGEGT. This CDR3 has 14 residues. The CDR3 spells CASSYSPGLGELFF. DNA of the CDR3: TGTGCCAGCAGTTACTCGCCAGGCCTCGGGGAACTGTTTTTT.

This CDR3 reads CASSRDRGYNEQFF. CDR3 nucleotides: TGTGCCAGCAGCCGGGACAGGGGATACAATGAGCAGTTCTTC. The J gene is TRBJ2-1, the V gene TRBV6-6; 10 bases line up with TRBD1. The V gene end was trimmed by 6 bases and the J gene end by 4 bases; junction bases not matched to a gene: 3. CDR1 MNHNY and CDR2 SVGAGI come from the germline V gene (reference sequence). The CDR3 is 14 residues long.

This clone was observed a single time. The chain recombines TRBV27 with TRBJ1-5; 9 bases map to TRBD1. V lost 2 bases, J lost 7 bases, and 9 bases stayed unmatched. This CDR3 has 16 residues. Germline values: CDR1 MNHEY, CDR2 SMNVEV (reference sequence). The DNA of the CDR3 is TGTGCCAGCAGTTTACACTTCGGGACAGGGAACCAGCCCCAGCATTTT. Encoded protein: CASSLHFGTGNQPQHF.

The chain links TRBV10-3 to TRBJ1-2; a possible D gene is TRBD1 (6 bases). The CDR3 sequence is 13 residues long. Per germline, CDR1 ENHRY and CDR2 SYGVKD. V was pared by 8 bases and J by 6 bases, with 16 bases between. The CDR3 spells CAIRSAGGDGYTF. In DNA form, the CDR3 reads TGTGCCATCCGTTCGGCGGGGGGCGATGGCTACACCTTC.

V usage is TRBV19 and J usage is TRBJ2-7; possible D gene TRBD2, 5 bases. The length of the CDR3 is 11 residues. V was shortened by 5 bases and J by 5 bases, with 7 bases between the two germline ends. Germline V gene data show CDR1 as LNHDA and CDR2 as SQIVND (reference sequence). The DNA of the CDR3 is TGTGCCAGTAGTGGGAGTCACGAGCAGTACTTC. This sequence encodes CASSGSHEQYF.

This sequence joins TRBV21-1 and TRBJ1-5; the table's TRBD1 call for D was not verified on the DNA. TRBV21-1 is a documented pseudogene. The CDR3 extends over 15 amino acids. CDR3 bases: TGTGCCAGCAGTTCCCCACACCTTAGCAATCAGCCCCAGCATTTT. This encodes CASSSPHLSNQPQHF.

This clone occurred once. This chain joins TRBV7-9 and TRBJ1-3; 12 nucleotides match TRBD1. This CDR3 has 15 residues. J lost 8 bases, V lost 3 bases, and 5 bases had no gene match. Looked up from germline, CDR1 is SEHNR and CDR2 is FQNEAQ (reference sequence). The CDR3 spells CASSFGDRGPYTIYF. The CDR3 DNA follows: TGTGCCAGCAGCTTCGGGGACAGGGGGCCGTACACCATATATTTT.

The rearrangement links TRBV28 to TRBJ2-1; D perhaps matches TRBD1 (6 bases). This CDR3 comprises 15 residues. The V gene's germline CDR1 is MDHEN and CDR2 SYDVKM. The V and J ends lost 3 bases and 7 bases respectively, with 16 bases between them. CDR3 sequence: CASSFSHRVGNEQFF. CDR3 coding DNA: TGTGCCAGCAGTTTTTCTCACAGGGTAGGTAATGAGCAGTTCTTC.

The rearrangement joins TRBV7-9 to TRBJ2-3; 9 positions agree with TRBD2. Germline-derived CDR1 and CDR2 are SEHNR and FQNEAQ (reference sequence). The CDR3 runs 15 residues. The junction had 4 bases not matched to a gene; V was cut back by 5 bases and J by 1 base. The CDR3 sequence is CASSRERGGTDTQYF. As DNA, the CDR3 is TGTGCCAGCAGCAGGGAGCGGGGGGGCACAGATACGCAGTATTTT.